These 13 T cell receptor beta chains were sequenced from one sample in a study of T cell responses to AZD1222 COVID-19 vaccine. Only in-frame clones appear in the TCRdb table, and some are missing; sequencing was by immunoSEQ multiplex PCR. Altogether more than 60,000 clones are present, 87% being singletons, with the ten largest covering around 20%. This specimen consisted of peripheral blood, obtained 28 days after the second AZD1222 dose. These receptors all come from an adult who received the AZD1222 COVID-19 vaccine.

V is TRBV10-1 and J is TRBJ2-3; D is perhaps TRBD2 (7 bases). This CDR3 has 15 amino acids. Germline-derived CDR1 and CDR2 are WNHNN and SYGVQD (reference sequence). V lost 9 bases to trimming and J lost 2 bases, with 18 bases between them. In DNA, the CDR3 is TGCGCCAGTTCACACGGGGGGCCCTCCACAGATACGCAGTATTTT. Its protein is CASSHGGPSTDTQYF.

This chain links TRBV15 with TRBJ1-2, with TRBD1 matching over 10 bases. V lost 2 bases, J lost 8 bases, and 5 bases stayed unmatched. Germline assignment: CDR1 LNHNV and CDR2 YYDKDF (reference sequence). This CDR3 is built from 14 residues. The CDR3 coding sequence is TGTGCCACCAGCAGACAGACAGGGGGCTCGGGCTACACCTTC. It codes for CATSRQTGGSGYTF.

V usage is TRBV15 and J usage is TRBJ1-2; tentative D call: TRBD1 (5 bases). The V and J ends lost 4 bases and 5 bases respectively, with 17 bases between them. Looked up from germline, CDR1 is LNHNV and CDR2 is YYDKDF (reference sequence). This CDR3 region has 15 residues. The CDR3 DNA reads as TGTGCCACCAGCACGACGCCAGGGTCCTTATATGGCTACACCTTC. Its protein is CATSTTPGSLYGYTF.

The V and J genes are TRBV4-3 and TRBJ1-4; TRBD1 matches 9 bases. Germline V lookup: CDR1 LGHNA, CDR2 YSLEER. The CDR3 totals 14 residues. Unmatched junction bases numbered 3, after V lost 5 bases and J lost 5 bases. The CDR3 coding sequence is TGCGCCAGCAGCTTGGACAGGGGCAATGAAAAACTGTTTTTT. This translates into CASSLDRGNEKLFF.

The chain recombines TRBV15 with TRBJ1-2, with unresolved D. The CDR3 is made up of 13 amino acids. V lost 0 bases and J lost 8, with 10 bases in between. Per germline, CDR1 LNHNV and CDR2 YYDKDF (reference sequence). The CDR3 spells CATSRDGIEGYTF. In DNA, the CDR3 is TGTGCCACCAGCAGAGACGGCATCGAAGGCTACACCTTC.

This rearrangement joins TRBV5-6 to TRBJ1-2, with 8 positions matching TRBD1. V gave up 0 bases and J gave up 6 bases; unmatched junction bases: 1. This CDR3 region has 13 residues. In germline, CDR1 is SGHDT, CDR2 YYEEEE. The CDR3 loop reads CASSLETGDGYTF. CDR3 bases: TGTGCCAGCAGCTTGGAGACAGGGGATGGCTACACCTTC.

The rearrangement uses TRBV19 and TRBJ2-1, with 8 bases matching TRBD1. The V gene end was trimmed by 3 bases and the J gene end by 6 bases; junction bases not matched to a gene: 13. This CDR3 is built from 17 residues. CDR1 and CDR2 from the germline V gene are LNHDA and SQIVND (reference sequence). For the CDR3, the DNA is TGTGCCAGTAGTATCACAGGGGGGTCGGTTATGTCCAATGAGCAGTTCTTC. It yields the protein CASSITGGSVMSNEQFF.

The V and J genes are TRBV4-1 and TRBJ2-7, with 10 bases lining up with TRBD1. Germline values: CDR1 MGHRA, CDR2 YSYEKL. This CDR3 has 17 amino acids. Trimming removed 1 base from V and 3 bases from J; junction bases left unmatched: 9. The CDR3 DNA reads TGCGCCAGCAGCCAAGCCTACGGGAGGGACAGGGGCTACGAGCAGTACTTC. It encodes CASSQAYGRDRGYEQYF.

CDR3 residues: CASSLLGYNSPLHF. The CDR3 DNA follows: TGTGCCAGCAGTTTATTAGGGTATAATTCACCCCTCCACTTT. The rearrangement uses TRBV28 and TRBJ1-6; D gene unclear. Germline V gene lookup returns CDR1 MDHEN and CDR2 SYDVKM. V lost 1 base and J lost 4, with 5 bases in between. This CDR3 has 14 amino acids. Full variable domain (rest looked up from reference TRBV28 and TRBJ1-6): DVKVTQSSRYLVKRTGEKVFLECVQDMDHENMFWYRQDPGLGLRLIYFSYDVKMKEKGDIPEGYSVSREKKERFSLILESASTNQTSMYLCASSLLGYNSPLHFGNGTRLTVT.

This chain uses TRBV29-1 with TRBJ2-7; the D gene is possibly TRBD2 (5 bases). Germline V gene data show CDR1 as SQVTM and CDR2 as ANQGSEA. Trimming took 4 bases from V and 2 from J, leaving 9 bases between them. CDR3 size: 12 residues. The CDR3 DNA follows: TGCAGCGTTGGCGTGGGAGCCTACGAGCAGTACTTC. This encodes CSVGVGAYEQYF.

The chain recombines TRBV6-4 with TRBJ2-6; unclear D gene. Germline V gene lookup returns CDR1 MRHNA and CDR2 SNTAGT. Trimming shortened V by 7 bases and J by 0 bases, and 16 bases separated the two germline ends. The CDR3 sequence is 17 residues long. DNA of the CDR3: TGTGCCAGCACCGAGAGCGCCTTATTCTCTGGGGCCAACGTCCTGACTTTC. This codes for CASTESALFSGANVLTF.

The rearrangement links TRBV5-1 to TRBJ2-3; the match to TRBD1 covers 10 bases. Germline trimming cut 4 bases from V and 5 bases from J; bases unmatched to any gene: 10. This CDR3 is 16 amino acids long. The germline V gene has CDR1 SGHRS and CDR2 YFSETQ. CDR3 coding DNA: TGCGCCAGCAGCGCAGGGGACAGGGGAACCTTAGATACGCAGTATTTT. Amino acids: CASSAGDRGTLDTQYF. The full variable domain, in which reference TRBV5-1 and TRBJ2-3 provide the parts outside the CDR3, is KAGVTQTPRYLIKTRGQQVTLSCSPISGHRSVSWYQQTPGQGLQFLFEYFSETQRNKGNFPGRFSGRQFSNSRSEMNVSTLELGDSALYLCASSAGDRGTLDTQYFGPGTRLTVL.

The CDR3 spells CATSDLPGELFF. As DNA, the CDR3 is TGTGCCACCAGTGATTTGCCCGGGGAGCTGTTTTTT. This chain joins TRBV24-1 and TRBJ2-2, with D hard to call. This CDR3 is built from 12 residues. Trimming cost V 0 bases and J 6 bases, with 1 base left between them. CDR1 and CDR2 (germline): KGHDR, SFDVKD.